A single sample is the source of the 25 T cell receptor beta chains below, sequenced in a study of T-cell memory formation after mild COVID-19. One entry per CDR3 protein, called by TCRdb with MiXCR from the 5' RACE reads. This table has approximately 190,000 distinct CDR3 sequences, around 17% appearing once. The sample was PBMCs or a T cell subset sorted from them (not recorded which). Receptors originate from an adult woman who had mild COVID-19 (a few samples of this study predate the infection). Cell type and time point are not known.

This clonotype appeared a few times. The chain uses TRBV7-2 and TRBJ1-1, with D tentatively TRBD1 (5 bases). V was cut by 5 bases and J by 1 base, with 8 bases left in between. The CDR3 consists of 13 residues. The germline V gene encodes CDR1 SGHTA and CDR2 FQGNSA. The CDR3 loop is CASSAGRNTEAFF. The CDR3 nucleotides are TGTGCCAGCAGCGCGGGACGGAACACTGAAGCTTTCTTT. The full variable domain, completed using reference TRBV7-2 and TRBJ1-1, is GAGVSQSPSNKVTEKGKDVELRCDPISGHTALYWYRQSLGQGLEFLIYFQGNSAPDKSGLPSDRFSAERTGGSVSTLTIQRTQQEDSAVYLCASSAGRNTEAFFGQGTRLTVV.

The J gene is TRBJ1-3, the V gene TRBV24-1; the D is unclear. CDR3 length: 16 amino acids. Trimming left V 4 bases short and J 0 bases short, with 12 bases between. Per germline, CDR1 KGHDR and CDR2 SFDVKD. CDR3 nucleotide sequence: TGTGCCACCAGTGACAACAGCGACTACTCTGGAAACACCATATATTTT. This sequence encodes CATSDNSDYSGNTIYF.

This chain connects TRBV12-3 or TRBV12-4 to TRBJ2-7; the D is unclear. The CDR3 is 15 amino acids. V was cut by 6 bases and J by 3 bases, with 18 bases left in between. The CDR3 sequence: CASRSPRRNLYEQYF. DNA of the CDR3: TGTGCCAGCAGATCACCCCGGCGTAATCTCTACGAGCAGTACTTC.

There are a few counts of this clonotype. This sequence joins TRBV10-2 and TRBJ2-1, with D tentatively TRBD1 (6 bases). Germline assignment: CDR1 WSHSY and CDR2 SAAADI. The CDR3 runs 16 residues. Trimming removed 7 bases at V and 1 base at J, with 17 bases between. CDR3 DNA sequence: TGCGCCAGCACTTCCAACAGGGCGGCTTCCTACAATGAGCAGTTCTTC. This gives the protein CASTSNRAASYNEQFF.

This chain joins TRBV20-1 and TRBJ1-2; TRBD1 matches at 9 bases. CDR1 is DFQATT and CDR2 is SNEGSKA in the germline V gene (reference sequence). The CDR3 runs 15 residues. Germline trimming cut 0 bases from V and 4 bases from J; bases unmatched to any gene: 6. DNA of the CDR3: TGCAGTGCTAGAGATGCCGGGACAGGGCTCTATGGCTACACCTTC. It encodes CSARDAGTGLYGYTF.

V gene TRBV29-1 combines with J gene TRBJ2-3, with TRBD2 matching 8 bases. The germline gives CDR1 SQVTM, CDR2 ANQGSEA. The CDR3 spans 17 residues. V dropped 0 bases and J dropped 0; count of bases not matched to a gene: 8. The CDR3 bases are TGCAGCGTTGAAGACCCCGTCGGGAGGGCTAGCACAGATACGCAGTATTTT. Amino acid sequence: CSVEDPVGRASTDTQYF.

This clonotype was seen only a few times. The genes are TRBV28 and TRBJ1-5, with TRBD1 identical over 7 bases. V was pared by 6 bases and J by 1 base, with 3 bases of the junction left unmatched. Germline V lookup: CDR1 MDHEN, CDR2 SYDVKM. This CDR3 region has 14 residues. CDR3 amino acids: CASREQGSNQPQHF. CDR3 DNA: TGTGCCAGCAGGGAACAGGGGAGCAATCAGCCCCAGCATTTT.

The genes are TRBV6-6 and TRBJ1-2; 7 nucleotides line up with TRBD1. The length of the CDR3 is 13 residues. Trimming removed 5 bases from V and 5 bases from J; junction bases left unmatched: 5. The germline V gene encodes CDR1 MNHNY and CDR2 SVGAGI (reference sequence). CDR3 region: CASSPGTVYGYTF. CDR3 sequence (DNA): TGTGCCAGCAGTCCCGGGACAGTATATGGCTACACCTTC.

The J gene is TRBJ2-7, the V gene TRBV10-3; 9 bases line up with TRBD2. V shed 7 bases, J shed 4 bases, and the junction held 5 bases outside the gene matches. Germline CDR1 reads ENHRY; CDR2 reads SYGVKD. CDR3 length equals 13 residues. CDR3 loop: CAIKGLAKYEQYF. The CDR3 bases are TGTGCCATCAAAGGACTAGCGAAGTACGAGCAGTACTTC.

This clonotype was counted at least ten times. This chain joins TRBV5-1 and TRBJ2-4, with D possibly TRBD2 on 6 matching bases. The V end was cut by 0 bases, the J end by 10 bases, with 14 bases between. The CDR3 spans 14 residues. Germline V gene data show CDR1 as SGHRS and CDR2 as YFSETQ. The CDR3 here is CASSLEEGKRIQYF. As DNA, the CDR3 is TGCGCCAGCAGCTTGGAGGAGGGTAAAAGAATTCAGTACTTC.

This chain links TRBV5-6 with TRBJ1-4; D uncertain. Per the germline V gene, CDR1 is SGHDT and CDR2 is YYEEEE. This CDR3 region has 15 residues. Trimming shortened V by 3 bases and J by 6 bases, and 15 bases separated the two germline ends. This CDR3 is CASSSRRLSDEKLFF. The CDR3 coding sequence is TGTGCCAGCAGCTCCCGTCGCCTTTCAGATGAAAAACTGTTTTTT.

This rearrangement joins TRBV2 to TRBJ2-1; 10 nucleotides align to TRBD2. Germline CDR1 reads SNHLY; CDR2 reads FYNNEI. V trimming: 5 bases; J trimming: 7 bases; junction bases outside the gene matches: 5. This CDR3 contains 14 residues. For the CDR3, the DNA is TGTGCCAGCAGTTTTTGGACTAGCGGAAATGAGCAGTTCTTC. This codes for CASSFWTSGNEQFF.

Many counts were recorded for this clonotype. This sequence joins TRBV7-2 and TRBJ2-2, with TRBD2 matching over 8 bases. Germline CDR1 is SGHTA and CDR2 is FQGNSA. The CDR3 sequence is 14 residues long. Germline trimming cut 8 bases from V and 2 bases from J; bases unmatched to any gene: 4. This chain's CDR3 is CASREGGNTGELFF. DNA for the CDR3: TGTGCCAGCCGGGAGGGCGGTAACACCGGGGAGCTGTTTTTT.

This clonotype has more than one count but fewer than ten. The chain has TRBV7-3 and TRBJ2-2; TRBD1 agrees at 7 bases. Looked up from germline, CDR1 is SGHTA and CDR2 is FQGTGA. The CDR3 covers 15 residues. With 1 base clipped from V and 6 bases from J, the junction kept 5 bases outside the gene matches. The DNA for the CDR3 is TGTGCCAGCAGCTTAATCCCCACAGGGGCCGGGGAGCTGTTTTTT. Translated: CASSLIPTGAGELFF.

The chain recombines TRBV3-1 with TRBJ1-1, with D hard to call. V shed 11 bases and J shed 2 bases, with 12 bases lying between them. The CDR3 runs to 12 residues. Per germline, CDR1 LGHDT and CDR2 YNNKEL (reference sequence). CDR3: CAAWGGNTEAFF. The DNA of the CDR3 is TGTGCCGCCTGGGGAGGAAACACTGAAGCTTTCTTT.

This clonotype occurred a few times. V and J are TRBV18 and TRBJ1-2; 8 nucleotides line up with TRBD1. Trimming removed 5 bases from V and 3 bases from J; junction bases left unmatched: 11. CDR1 KGHSH and CDR2 LQKENI come from the germline V gene. The CDR3 spans 16 residues. The CDR3 bases are TGTGCCAGCTCATCTAGGAACTTACAGGGGGACTATGGCTACACCTTC. Protein: CASSSRNLQGDYGYTF.

This clonotype has at least ten counts. This chain joins TRBV5-1 and TRBJ2-3; no firm D call. V lost 5 bases and J 5 bases, leaving 6 bases between the germline ends. Germline V lookup: CDR1 SGHRS, CDR2 YFSETQ. The CDR3 contains 11 residues. CDR3 DNA: TGCGCCAGCAGGGCCGGAGATACGCAGTATTTT. It translates to CASRAGDTQYF.

This clonotype was seen a handful of times. The chain employs TRBV4-3 and TRBJ2-1, with D perhaps matching TRBD1 (5 bases). The germline gives CDR1 LGHNA, CDR2 YSLEER. Trimming removed 0 bases at V and 1 base at J, with 10 bases between. CDR3 length: 16 amino acids. CDR3 sequence: CASSQELTGSYNEQFF. CDR3 nucleotide sequence: TGCGCCAGCAGCCAAGAATTAACAGGATCCTACAATGAGCAGTTCTTC.

This clonotype has only a few counts. This rearrangement joins TRBV4-3 to TRBJ2-7; 8 bases fit TRBD2. Germline lookup yields CDR1 LGHNA and CDR2 YSLEER. V lost 4 bases and J lost 2; bases outside the gene matches: 4. The CDR3 is 14 amino acids. The CDR3 nucleotides are TGCGCCAGCAGCCCCGCCGGGGGGGCCTACGAGCAGTACTTC. It translates to CASSPAGGAYEQYF.

This clonotype has a handful of counts. The J gene is TRBJ1-2, the V gene TRBV20-1; TRBD1 is a possible D gene (5 bases). CDR3 length: 15 residues. The V and J ends lost 3 bases and 3 bases respectively, with 17 bases between them. Germline CDR1 is DFQATT and CDR2 is SNEGSKA (reference sequence). The CDR3 is CSARKLEGADYGYTF. CDR3 DNA sequence: TGCAGTGCTAGGAAACTCGAAGGGGCTGACTATGGCTACACCTTC.

This clonotype was recorded a few times. The chain uses TRBV6-5 and TRBJ2-6; no clear D. The CDR3 length is 16 residues. Germline CDR1 reads MNHEY; CDR2 reads SVGAGI. Trimming removed 2 bases from V and 0 bases from J, with 8 bases in between. The CDR3 spells CASSYEPPSGANVLTF. CDR3 in DNA: TGTGCCAGCAGTTACGAACCCCCCTCTGGGGCCAACGTCCTGACTTTC.

The chain joins TRBV6-5 to TRBJ1-2; no reliable D call. Per germline, CDR1 MNHEY and CDR2 SVGAGI. V lost 5 bases and J 3 bases, leaving 7 bases between the germline ends. CDR3 length equals 12 residues. The CDR3 is CASSKHDYGYTF. The CDR3, as DNA: TGTGCCAGCAGTAAACATGACTATGGCTACACCTTC.

Only a few counts were recorded for this clonotype. This rearrangement joins TRBV6-5 to TRBJ1-1, with TRBD1 matching over 8 bases. Per germline, CDR1 MNHEY and CDR2 SVGAGI. The CDR3 has 12 residues. Losses at the gene ends were 5 bases for V and 11 bases for J; bases not matched to a gene: 7. The CDR3 DNA is TGTGCCAGCAGTCACAGGGGGGCAGGGGCTTTCTTT. It translates to CASSHRGAGAFF.

This clonotype came up a few times. The rearrangement uses TRBV4-1 and TRBJ2-5; the D call may be TRBD1 or TRBD2 (5 bases each). Trimming took 0 bases from V and 5 from J, leaving 16 bases between them. CDR3 length: 16 amino acids. Germline CDR1 is MGHRA and CDR2 is YSYEKL. This chain's CDR3 is CASSQDWPGTWETQYF. CDR3 nucleotide sequence: TGCGCCAGCAGCCAAGATTGGCCGGGGACCTGGGAGACCCAGTACTTC.

This chain connects TRBV5-5 to TRBJ2-5; D might be TRBD1 (5 bases). The CDR3 is 15 residues long. Deletions cut 0 bases from V and 2 bases from J, with 11 bases between. Germline V lookup: CDR1 SGHKS, CDR2 YYEKEE (reference sequence). The CDR3 sequence is CASSLEGVGQETQYF. As DNA, the CDR3 is TGTGCCAGCAGCTTGGAAGGGGTAGGACAAGAGACCCAGTACTTC.